This T cell receptor beta chain was sequenced during a study of Ad26.COV2.S vaccination and SARS-CoV-2 variants. Study in general: Intramuscular Ad26.COV2.S at 5x10^10 or 1x10^11 viral particles.

TCRdb keeps only in-frame clones here, not all; method: immunoSEQ multiplex PCR. The top ten hold roughly 3.6% of the sample, which has 360,000 or so clones, 87% seen once. Treatment meaning: about 20 received Ad26.COV2.S at low or high dose, single or two shots; 5 received placebo; per-sample allocation not given. Sample collection was performed on day 63 after the first vaccine or placebo injection. Concerning this clone itself: What it binds is not known.

Findings and limits, study-wide: The study found higher spike-specific TCR breadth in vaccine than placebo recipients.

The clonotype was recovered from a person between 18 and 65 years old who received the Ad26.COV2.S COVID-19 vaccine or a placebo. The sequenced sample was peripheral blood, obtained in a trial of Ad26.COV2.S vaccine versus placebo.

The CDR3 is CASSLRTGEVRTDTQYF. The CDR3 DNA sequence: TGTGCCAGCAGCTTACGGACAGGGGAGGTTCGGACAGATACGCAGTATTTT. The chain carries TRBV9 and TRBJ2-3, with TRBD1 matching 9 bases. The CDR3 is 17 residues long. With 4 bases clipped from V and 3 bases from J, the junction kept 12 bases outside the gene matches. Germline CDR1 is SGDLS and CDR2 is YYNGEE. Variable domain in full (rest from reference TRBV9 and TRBJ2-3): DSGVTQTPKHLITATGQRVTLRCSPRSGDLSVYWYQQSLDQGLQFLIQYYNGEERAKGNILERFSAQQFPDLHSELNLSSLELGDSALYFCASSLRTGEVRTDTQYFGPGTRLTVL.